This T cell receptor beta chain is from a study of OX40 agonist ivuxolimab in advanced cancers. At the level of the study: The diagnoses of dose-escalation patients were hepatocellular carcinoma, melanoma, renal cell or head and neck cancer. Overall study findings and caveats: Normalized expansion of T-cell clones was also low for some nonresponders.

The CDR3 totals 13 residues. Concerning this clone: Its antigen is unknown.

The protocol was immunoSEQ multiplex PCR, while the TCRdb copy is restricted to in-frame clones and leaves out a portion. Of tens of thousands of clones in the sample, 85% to 95% were seen once. This chain connects TRBV21-1 to TRBJ2-1; TRBD2 is the table's D call, not checked against the DNA. TRBV21-1 is a recognized pseudogene. The source of this sequence is an adult with an advanced solid tumor such as melanoma, head and neck, liver or kidney cancer. Source: CD4+ or CD8+ T cells sorted from blood, taken in a trial of the OX40 agonist ivuxolimab. The CDR3 here is CASVRSSYNEQFF. The DNA for the CDR3 is TGTGCCAGTGTGCGGAGCTCCTACAATGAGCAGTTCTTC.